The clone carrying this T cell receptor beta chain has just a few counts. Its antigen remains unknown. The data derive from a study of post-analysis software for immune sequencing data. At the level of the study: Several disease courses (relapsing-remitting, secondary progressive and progressive-relapsing) of multiple sclerosis were included. General observations from the study: Samples sharing a preparation batch grouped tightly together when assessed by F measure. Roughly five TRBV segments appeared more often in patients than in controls, and TRBV5-6, TRBV5-1 and TRBV20-1 were among these. Controls' normalized Chao1 diversity significantly exceeded that of multiple sclerosis patients.

J was trimmed by 7 bases and V by 2 bases; bases with no gene match: 8. The CDR3 runs to 14 residues. Germline V lookup: CDR1 SGHRS, CDR2 YFSETQ. TCR beta cDNA libraries had unique molecular identifiers. TCRdb recomputed calls from the PCR reads with MiXCR, one row per CDR3 protein. The repertoire holds 800,000 to 950,000 distinct CDR3 sequences, with approximately 53% as singletons. The TCR comes from a girl aged 5 to 17 with multiple sclerosis. This chain uses TRBV5-1 with TRBJ1-2, with TRBD1 matching over 7 bases. Sequencing used blood. The CDR3 nucleotides read TGCGCCAGCAGCTTCCAGACAGGGATCGGTGGCTACACCTTC. As protein: CASSFQTGIGGYTF.